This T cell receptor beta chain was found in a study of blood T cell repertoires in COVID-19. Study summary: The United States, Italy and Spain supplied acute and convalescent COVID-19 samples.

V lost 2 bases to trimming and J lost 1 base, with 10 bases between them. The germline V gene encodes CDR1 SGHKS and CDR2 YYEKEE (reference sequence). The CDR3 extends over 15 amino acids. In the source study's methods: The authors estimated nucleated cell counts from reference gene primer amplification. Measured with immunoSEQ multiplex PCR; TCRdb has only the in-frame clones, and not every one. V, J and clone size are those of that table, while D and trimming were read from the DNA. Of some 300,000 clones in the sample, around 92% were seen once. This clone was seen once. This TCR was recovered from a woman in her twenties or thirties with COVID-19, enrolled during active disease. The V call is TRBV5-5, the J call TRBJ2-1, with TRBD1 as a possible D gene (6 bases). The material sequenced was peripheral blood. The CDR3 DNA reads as TGTGCCAGCAGCTTCCAGGGGCTATCCTACAATGAGCAGTTCTTC. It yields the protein CASSFQGLSYNEQFF.